This TCR beta chain was sequenced during a study of cytomegalovirus exposure and HLA in healthy donors. Study findings and constraints: Most likely, a cluster of highly shared sequence variants arose as a sequencing artifact. A link between a missense DCLRE1C variant and TCR beta V- and J-gene trimming emerged from a later analysis. Using a false discovery rate of 0.05, a later analysis showed that 16,000 or so TCR beta sequences were associated with HLA alleles. Cytomegalovirus-associated TCR beta chains were listed, numbering 150 to 200.

A multiplex PCR was run with 60 Vbeta primers and 13 Jbeta primers. This table comes from immunoSEQ multiplex PCR, and its TCRdb copy is limited to in-frame clones, with some not included. The sample shows about 63,000 clones, 60% to 80% of them seen only once. Worth noting for this clone: Its target is not known.

V was clipped by 0 bases and J by 5 bases; unmatched bases: 5. The germline V gene has CDR1 LGHNA and CDR2 YSLEER. The CDR3 totals 15 residues. V is TRBV4-3 and J is TRBJ2-5; 8 bases line up with TRBD2. The specimen was PBMCs. The receptor comes from a woman aged 40 to 50 in good health and CMV-seropositive. CDR3 loop: CASSQERGAGETQYF. The DNA for the CDR3 is TGCGCCAGCAGCCAAGAGCGGGGGGCAGGGGAGACCCAGTACTTC.